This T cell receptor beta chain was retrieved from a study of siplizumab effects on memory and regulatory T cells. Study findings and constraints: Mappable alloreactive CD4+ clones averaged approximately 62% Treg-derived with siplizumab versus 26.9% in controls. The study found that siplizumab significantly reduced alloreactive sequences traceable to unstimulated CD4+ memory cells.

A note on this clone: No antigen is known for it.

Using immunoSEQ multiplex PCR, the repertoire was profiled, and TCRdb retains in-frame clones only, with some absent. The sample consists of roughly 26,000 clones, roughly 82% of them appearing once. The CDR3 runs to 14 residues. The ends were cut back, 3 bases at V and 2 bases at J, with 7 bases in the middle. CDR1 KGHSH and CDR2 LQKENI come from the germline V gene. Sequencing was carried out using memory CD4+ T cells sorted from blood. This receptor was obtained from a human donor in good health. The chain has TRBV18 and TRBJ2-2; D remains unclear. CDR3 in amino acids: CASSPRQNTGELFF. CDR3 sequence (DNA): TGTGCCAGCTCACCGCGACAAAACACCGGGGAGCTGTTTTTT.